A single sample gave rise to the 23 T cell receptor beta chains below, sequenced in a study of regulatory T cells in long-lasting Graves disease. Time point here: newly diagnosed GD, antithyroid drugs for less than 3 months. RNA extracted from PBMCs served as the sequencing template. Researchers made TCR beta libraries by using iRepertoire HTBI primers and running Arm-PCR on CDR3 regions. TCRdb reanalysed the multiplex PCR reads using MiXCR and keeps one entry per CDR3 protein. The sample comprises around 480,000 distinct CDR3 sequences, about 16% of which are singletons, and 25% rests with the top ten. This sample was shared with a second study, whose subject was T cells in Graves' hyperthyroidism and ophthalmopathy.

Source: peripheral blood mononuclear cells (PBMCs), taken at new diagnosis, from a patient treated with antithyroid drugs. Source of these receptors: a woman aged 35-65 years with Graves disease.

This clonotype was recorded many times. This chain connects TRBV12-3 or TRBV12-4 to TRBJ1-1; D not certain. The V and J ends lost 3 bases and 1 base respectively, with 15 bases between them. The CDR3 covers 16 residues. Here the CDR3 reads CASSFSQRLKNTEAFF. CDR3 nucleotide sequence: TGTGCCAGCAGTTTTTCCCAACGTCTAAAGAACACTGAAGCTTTCTTT.

Notes on this clonotype: Germline is not matched at one junction end, which may reflect a read error. This sequence joins TRBV19 and TRBJ1-1, with a possible D match to TRBD1 (6 bases). The CDR3 runs to 17 residues. Germline values: CDR1 LNHDA, CDR2 SQIVND (reference sequence). CDR3 protein: CASSIGPKGGMNTEAFF. DNA of the CDR3: TGTGCCAGTAGCATAGGGCCCAAAGGGGGAATGAACACTGAAGCTTTCTTT.

At least ten counts were recorded for this clonotype. This chain links TRBV12-3 or TRBV12-4 with TRBJ2-7; D not resolved. The CDR3 has 13 residues. V dropped 10 bases and J dropped 1 base, with 14 bases sitting between them. CDR3 nucleotides: TGTGCCACCCTTAAAATCTCATCCTACGAGCAGTACTTC. Its protein product is CATLKISSYEQYF.

The V gene is TRBV19, the J gene TRBJ2-3, with 9 bases matching TRBD2. Trimming at V came to 4 bases and at J to 4 bases, leaving 6 bases not matched to a gene. CDR1 is LNHDA, CDR2 SQIVND, per germline (reference sequence). The CDR3 is 15 amino acids. CDR3 DNA: TGTGCCAGTAGTACGGCGGGGGGGCCTGCAGATACGCAGTATTTT. Translating gives CASSTAGGPADTQYF.

This clonotype was counted a few times. The chain recombines TRBV5-1 with TRBJ1-4, with 7 bases lining up with TRBD1. With 3 bases clipped from V and 2 bases from J, the junction kept 1 base outside the gene matches. Germline lookup yields CDR1 SGHRS and CDR2 YFSETQ. This CDR3 is 14 amino acids long. The CDR3 loop is CASSSQGTNEKLFF. The CDR3 DNA is TGCGCCAGCAGCTCACAGGGGACTAATGAAAAACTGTTTTTT.

This clonotype was counted only a few times. V and J are TRBV7-2 and TRBJ1-1, with 7 bases identical to TRBD1. V dropped 3 bases and J dropped 4; count of bases not matched to a gene: 5. The CDR3 runs to 14 residues. Germline CDR1 reads SGHTA; CDR2 reads FQGNSA. The CDR3, as DNA: TGTGCCAGCAGCTTGTTCACAGGGGCCACTGAAGCTTTCTTT. It encodes CASSLFTGATEAFF. Together with reference TRBV7-2 and TRBJ1-1, the CDR3 gives the full variable domain: GAGVSQSPSNKVTEKGKDVELRCDPISGHTALYWYRQSLGQGLEFLIYFQGNSAPDKSGLPSDRFSAERTGGSVSTLTIQRTQQEDSAVYLCASSLFTGATEAFFGQGTRLTVV.

This clonotype was recorded at least ten times. The rearrangement uses TRBV2 and TRBJ1-5; TRBD1 is a possible D gene (6 bases). This CDR3 spans 16 amino acids. Trimming removed 3 bases at V and 0 bases at J, with 12 bases between. CDR1 and CDR2 (germline): SNHLY, FYNNEI. CDR3 DNA: TGTGCCAGCAGTGAGAGGGGGTCCTATAGCAATCAGCCCCAGCATTTT. As protein: CASSERGSYSNQPQHF.

The chain employs TRBV6-2 or TRBV6-3 and TRBJ2-1; 11 nucleotides align to TRBD2. CDR1 is MNHEY, CDR2 SVGEGT, per germline. The CDR3 runs 14 residues. The V and J ends lost 4 bases and 10 bases, in that order; junction bases with no gene match: 6. CDR3 amino acids: CASSWGTSGREQFF. CDR3 DNA sequence: TGTGCCAGCAGTTGGGGGACTAGCGGACGGGAGCAGTTCTTC.

The chain links TRBV20-1 to TRBJ1-4, with D hard to call. The germline V gene has CDR1 DFQATT and CDR2 SNEGSKA (reference sequence). The CDR3 consists of 14 residues. Trimming cost V 5 bases and J 7 bases, with 17 bases left between them. The CDR3 protein is CSAAGSEGGEKLFF. DNA for the CDR3: TGCAGTGCTGCCGGTTCGGAGGGCGGTGAAAAACTGTTTTTT.

The sample holds a few counts of this clonotype. The CDR3 sequence is CASSWRYRGPGQPQHF. CDR3 DNA sequence: TGTGCCAGCAGCTGGAGGTACAGGGGGCCTGGACAGCCCCAGCATTTT. The gene calls are TRBV5-5 and TRBJ1-5; 9 nucleotides align to TRBD1. Germline values: CDR1 SGHKS, CDR2 YYEKEE (reference sequence). The V gene end was trimmed by 3 bases and the J gene end by 7 bases; junction bases not matched to a gene: 11. The CDR3 runs 16 residues.

This clonotype has more than one count but fewer than ten. J is TRBJ1-2 and V is TRBV7-9; no clear D. Per the germline V gene, CDR1 is SEHNR and CDR2 is FQNEAQ (reference sequence). This CDR3 has 14 amino acids. Trimming shortened V by 3 bases and J by 0 bases, and 8 bases separated the two germline ends. The CDR3 loop is CASSFDVSNYGYTF. CDR3 nucleotide sequence: TGTGCCAGCAGCTTTGACGTTTCTAACTATGGCTACACCTTC.

Worth noting for this clonotype: A junction boundary mismatches the germline segment, possibly from a read error. The rearrangement uses TRBV5-1 and TRBJ1-1, with D hard to call. CDR1 and CDR2 (germline): SGHRS, YFSETQ. The CDR3 runs 13 residues. The CDR3 nucleotides are TGCGCCAGCAGCCCCGCCCCGAACACTGAAGCTCTCTTT. Its translation: CASSPAPNTEALF.

This clonotype turned up a few times. The chain couples TRBV25-1 to TRBJ2-3; no clear D gene. The CDR3 is 14 amino acids. The V end was cut by 4 bases, the J end by 6 bases, with 14 bases between. The V gene's germline CDR1 is MGHDK and CDR2 SYGVNS. The CDR3 sequence is CASSGVGPPDTQYF. The CDR3 DNA reads TGTGCCAGCAGTGGGGTCGGACCGCCGGATACGCAGTATTTT.

This clonotype turned up a few times. The rearrangement joins TRBV5-1 to TRBJ1-1; D call uncertain. V was cut by 0 bases and J by 0 bases, with 12 bases left in between. Germline CDR1 and CDR2: SGHRS and YFSETQ. The CDR3 totals 16 residues. CDR3 DNA: TGCGCCAGCAGCTTGGGCGTCATCCGGGTGAACACTGAAGCTTTCTTT. This codes for CASSLGVIRVNTEAFF.

About this clonotype: A far larger clone is just one base off, so this is likely a read error. The V gene is TRBV2, the J gene TRBJ2-5; D gene unclear. The germline V gene encodes CDR1 SNHLY and CDR2 FYNNEI. CDR3 size: 10 residues. Trimming pared 9 bases from V and 11 bases from J, leaving 13 bases between. The CDR3 loop reads CASLYREQYF. CDR3 in DNA: TGTGCCAGTCTATACCGTGAGCAGTACTTC.

This clonotype was seen many times. The chain uses TRBV30 and TRBJ1-5; 11 bases are a match to TRBD1. The germline V gene encodes CDR1 GTSNPN and CDR2 SVGIG (reference sequence). The ends lost 0 bases at V and 5 bases at J; junction bases unmatched: 0. The CDR3 covers 14 residues. Written as DNA, the CDR3 is TGTGCCTGGAGTGTGGGACAGGGGGATCAGCCCCAGCATTTT. Amino acids: CAWSVGQGDQPQHF.

This clonotype has at least ten counts. The chain couples TRBV3-1 to TRBJ1-2; TRBD1 might be the D (5 bases). Germline assignment: CDR1 LGHDT and CDR2 YNNKEL (reference sequence). This CDR3 is 16 amino acids long. V lost 0 bases and J 8 bases, leaving 19 bases between the germline ends. Written as DNA, the CDR3 is TGTGCCAGCAGCCAAGAGGGGGAAAAGTCCCCATGGGGCTACACCTTC. It codes for CASSQEGEKSPWGYTF.

This clonotype was counted only a few times. This sequence joins TRBV29-1 and TRBJ2-3; tentative D call: TRBD2 (7 bases). CDR3 length: 14 amino acids. Germline V gene lookup returns CDR1 SQVTM and CDR2 ANQGSEA. V lost 6 bases and J 4 bases, leaving 17 bases between the germline ends. The CDR3 region has the DNA TGCAGCGTAGGGGTGGGGGGGCGTGCAGATACGCAGTATTTT. This gives the protein CSVGVGGRADTQYF.

The genes are TRBV12-5 and TRBJ2-7; no definite D call. The CDR3 covers 11 residues. The V end lost 2 bases, the J end lost 6 bases, and 5 bases lay between the germline ends. The germline V gene encodes CDR1 LGHNT and CDR2 FRNRAP. CDR3 DNA: TGTGCTAGTGGTTTGTTTTCCGAGCAGTACTTC. Its translation: CASGLFSEQYF.

The rearrangement joins TRBV6-1 to TRBJ1-2; 8 nucleotides align to TRBD1. Germline values: CDR1 MNHNS, CDR2 SASEGT. V lost 6 bases, J lost 1 base, and 7 bases stayed unmatched. This CDR3 is 15 amino acids long. CDR3 bases: TGTGCCAGCAGGGGTAGGACAGGGATTAACTATGGCTACACCTTC. It translates to CASRGRTGINYGYTF.

Points on this clonotype: A clone one base away is much larger, so this may be a read error. The CDR3 reads CAWSTQRGAFF. The CDR3 DNA sequence: TGTGCCTGGAGTACGCAGAGGGGTGCTTTCTTT. The chain employs TRBV30 and TRBJ1-1; tentatively, D is TRBD1 (5 bases). Germline V gene lookup returns CDR1 GTSNPN and CDR2 SVGIG (reference sequence). V was cut by 2 bases and J by 11 bases, with 12 bases left in between. The CDR3 runs 11 residues.

This clonotype was found a few times. The chain has TRBV9 and TRBJ2-2, with D perhaps given as TRBD1 or TRBD2 (5 bases each). Trimming removed 3 bases at V and 6 bases at J, with 21 bases between. The CDR3 extends over 17 amino acids. Looked up from germline, CDR1 is SGDLS and CDR2 is YYNGEE. The CDR3 DNA reads TGTGCCAGCAGCGGCCTGACCGGGACCCCGATCCCCGGGGAGCTGTTTTTT. Amino acid sequence: CASSGLTGTPIPGELFF.

At least ten counts were recorded for this clonotype. J is TRBJ1-2 and V is TRBV5-6; 8 bases map to TRBD1. Germline CDR1 is SGHDT and CDR2 is YYEEEE. The CDR3 has 16 amino acids. Losses at the gene ends were 3 bases for V and 0 bases for J; bases not matched to a gene: 7. The CDR3 DNA reads as TGTGCCAGCAGCTCTCAGGGGGCAGGATCTAACTATGGCTACACCTTC. It codes for CASSSQGAGSNYGYTF. Together with reference TRBV5-6 and TRBJ1-2, the CDR3 gives the full variable domain: DAGVTQSPTHLIKTRGQQVTLRCSPKSGHDTVSWYQQALGQGPQFIFQYYEEEERQRGNFPDRFSGHQFPNYSSELNVNALLLGDSALYLCASSSQGAGSNYGYTFGSGTRLTVV.